The rows below give T cell receptor beta chains drawn from one sample of a study of blood T cell repertoires in COVID-19. Produced via immunoSEQ multiplex PCR; TCRdb's table is partial and in-frame only. The sample yields 220,000 or so clones, about 80% seen once. The sequencing sample was made of PBMCs or T cells enriched from blood (not recorded which). The origin of the receptors is a woman aged 35 to 49 with acute COVID-19. CDR3s include the opening cysteine and the closing phenylalanine or tryptophan. D genes are given only for firm matches. Not every row has a clone size; where given, it reads once, few, many or a size class.

J	D	size	length	V	CDR3	DNA
TRBJ2-7	TRBD1	.	15	TRBV19	CASSAVPGQGWEQYF	TGTGCCAGTAGCGCCGTCCCGGGACAGGGGTGGGAGCAGTACTTC
TRBJ1-3	.	.	15	TRBV2	CASSEARGSGNTIYF	TGTGCCAGCAGTGAAGCGCGCGGATCTGGAAACACCATATATTTT
TRBJ1-6	.	.	13	TRBV7-3	CASSQGAQSPLHF	TGTGCCAGCAGCCAAGGGGCTCAGTCACCCCTCCACTTT
TRBJ2-1	.	.	14	TRBV1	CTSSQDRSRDEQFF	TGCACCAGCAGCCAAGATCGGTCCAGGGATGAGCAGTTCTTC
TRBJ1-1	TRBD1	many	15	TRBV6-5	CASSYLDRVNTEAFF	TGTGCCAGCAGTTACCTTGACAGGGTGAACACTGAAGCTTTCTTT
TRBJ2-1	.	.	11	TRBV6-5	CATLVYNEQFF	TGTGCCACCCTAGTGTACAATGAGCAGTTCTTC
TRBJ1-5	TRBD1	.	16	TRBV28	CASSPASGQGYQPQHF	TGTGCCAGCAGTCCTGCCTCCGGACAGGGCTATCAGCCCCAGCATTTT
TRBJ1-5	TRBD1	.	16	TRBV28	CASSSAGYRGVQPQHF	TGTGCCAGCAGTTCGGCCGGCTACAGGGGGGTTCAGCCCCAGCATTTT
TRBJ1-1	.	.	13	TRBV28	CASSLILNTEAFF	TGTGCCAGCAGCCTTATCTTGAACACTGAAGCTTTCTTT
TRBJ1-2	.	.	15	TRBV7-9	CASSWGRGMAYGYTF	TGTGCCAGCAGCTGGGGCAGGGGTATGGCCTATGGCTACACCTTC
TRBJ2-7	TRBD1	.	14	TRBV2	CASSKRTGGYEQYF	TGTGCCAGCAGTAAAAGGACAGGGGGCTACGAGCAGTACTTC
TRBJ2-2	.	.	17	TRBV5-1	CASSPIPGQMNTGELFF	TGCGCCAGCAGCCCCATACCGGGACAAATGAACACCGGGGAGCTGTTTTTT
TRBJ2-2	.	.	13	TRBV6-2/TRBV6-3	CASSPTGGGELFF	TGTGCCAGCAGCCCCACCGGCGGCGGGGAGCTGTTTTTT
TRBJ1-2	.	.	14	TRBV29-1	CSVERGRSGYGYTF	TGCAGCGTTGAACGGGGGAGAAGTGGCTATGGCTACACCTTC
TRBJ1-2	TRBD1	once	15	TRBV6-5	CASRAGRGLVDGYTF	TGTGCCAGCAGGGCTGGCAGGGGGCTCGTTGACGGCTACACCTTC
TRBJ2-3	TRBD2	.	13	TRBV9	CASKERGTDTQYF	TGTGCCAGCAAGGAGCGGGGGACAGATACGCAGTATTTT
TRBJ1-3	.	.	14	TRBV30	CAWSNGHSGNTIYF	TGTGCCTGGAGTAACGGACACTCTGGAAACACCATATATTTT
TRBJ2-7	TRBD2	.	15	TRBV30	CAWSTGLAGDHEQYF	TGTGCCTGGAGCACGGGGCTAGCGGGAGATCACGAGCAGTACTTC
TRBJ1-6	.	.	12	TRBV5-1	CASSLEESPLHF	TGCGCCAGCAGCCTTGAGGAATCACCCCTCCACTTT
TRBJ1-5	TRBD1	few	15	TRBV9	CASSSTGLVDQPQHF	TGTGCCAGCAGCTCGACAGGGCTTGTGGATCAGCCCCAGCATTTT
TRBJ1-3	.	.	14	TRBV4-1	CASSPDSPGNTIYF	TGCGCCAGCAGCCCCGACAGTCCTGGAAACACCATATATTTT
TRBJ2-3	.	.	15	TRBV7-2	CASSPRQRNTDTQYF	TGTGCCAGCAGCCCCCGACAGAGAAACACAGATACGCAGTATTTT
TRBJ1-6	.	.	14	TRBV6-5	CASSSQADNSPLHF	TGTGCCAGCAGTTCACAAGCGGACAATTCACCCCTCCACTTT
TRBJ1-6	TRBD1	.	16	TRBV9	CASSVGATGGNSPLHF	TGTGCCAGCAGCGTAGGAGCGACAGGGGGAAATTCACCCCTCCACTTT
TRBJ2-5	.	.	13	TRBV19	CASLSQGGETQYF	TGTGCCAGCCTATCGCAGGGGGGAGAGACCCAGTACTTC
TRBJ2-7	TRBD2	.	16	TRBV11-2	CASSLGGTSGSDEQYF	TGTGCCAGCAGCTTAGGTGGTACTAGCGGCTCTGACGAGCAGTACTTC
TRBJ1-2	.	.	15	TRBV5-8	CASSLRQGSNYGYTF	TGTGCCAGCAGCTTGCGGCAGGGCTCTAACTATGGCTACACCTTC
TRBJ2-5	.	few	14	TRBV19	CASSIVGLAETQYF	TGTGCCAGTAGTATAGTGGGGCTAGCGGAGACCCAGTACTTC
TRBJ2-3	.	.	16	TRBV27	CASSLRGPSDWNTQYF	TGTGCCAGCAGTTTAAGAGGGCCATCCGATTGGAATACGCAGTATTTT
TRBJ2-3	TRBD1	.	14	TRBV28	CAHGQGTSTDTQYF	TGTGCTCACGGACAGGGGACTAGCACAGATACGCAGTATTTT
TRBJ1-2	.	.	12	TRBV7-2	CASSFTGSGYTF	TGTGCCAGCAGCTTTACCGGGAGTGGCTACACCTTC
TRBJ1-4	TRBD1	.	17	TRBV28	CASTTDRARYLNEKLFF	TGTGCCAGCACCACTGACAGGGCACGCTACCTAAATGAAAAACTGTTTTTT
TRBJ2-1	TRBD1	.	14	TRBV7-2	CASSPDRGGNEQFF	TGTGCCAGCAGCCCCGACAGGGGAGGCAATGAGCAGTTCTTC
TRBJ2-7	.	.	16	TRBV10-2	CASSDPLKRATYEQYF	TGCGCCAGCAGTGACCCCCTCAAGCGGGCGACCTACGAGCAGTACTTC
TRBJ1-4	.	.	14	TRBV27	CARIISTFNEKLFF	TGTGCCAGGATCATCTCAACTTTCAATGAAAAACTGTTTTTT
TRBJ2-2	TRBD1	.	17	TRBV7-2	CASSSKIRTGGTGELFF	TGTGCCAGCAGCTCCAAAATAAGGACAGGGGGCACCGGGGAGCTGTTTTTT
TRBJ1-5	TRBD1	.	16	TRBV19	CASNHRGQGNNQPQHF	TGTGCCAGTAACCACCGCGGACAGGGAAACAATCAGCCCCAGCATTTT
TRBJ2-3	.	.	14	TRBV7-3	CASSLGGTTSTQYF	TGTGCCAGCAGCTTAGGAGGGACCACCTCGACGCAGTATTTT
TRBJ2-1	.	once	13	TRBV19	CASSPGTPNEQFF	TGTGCCAGTAGCCCTGGGACTCCCAATGAGCAGTTCTTC
TRBJ1-1	.	.	14	TRBV28	CASSLYQENTEAFF	TGTGCCAGCAGCCTATACCAGGAGAACACTGAAGCTTTCTTT
TRBJ2-5	TRBD2	.	16	TRBV24-1	CATSEGTSGGTETQYF	TGTGCCACCAGTGAGGGGACTAGCGGGGGTACGGAGACCCAGTACTTC
TRBJ2-1	TRBD2	.	20	TRBV28	CASSLEEGLAGGPWYNEQFF	TGTGCCAGCAGTTTAGAGGAGGGACTAGCGGGAGGGCCTTGGTACAATGAGCAGTTCTTC
TRBJ1-3	.	once	17	TRBV18	CASSPNELRGSGNTIYF	TGTGCCAGCTCACCCAATGAATTGCGGGGGTCCGGAAACACCATATATTTT